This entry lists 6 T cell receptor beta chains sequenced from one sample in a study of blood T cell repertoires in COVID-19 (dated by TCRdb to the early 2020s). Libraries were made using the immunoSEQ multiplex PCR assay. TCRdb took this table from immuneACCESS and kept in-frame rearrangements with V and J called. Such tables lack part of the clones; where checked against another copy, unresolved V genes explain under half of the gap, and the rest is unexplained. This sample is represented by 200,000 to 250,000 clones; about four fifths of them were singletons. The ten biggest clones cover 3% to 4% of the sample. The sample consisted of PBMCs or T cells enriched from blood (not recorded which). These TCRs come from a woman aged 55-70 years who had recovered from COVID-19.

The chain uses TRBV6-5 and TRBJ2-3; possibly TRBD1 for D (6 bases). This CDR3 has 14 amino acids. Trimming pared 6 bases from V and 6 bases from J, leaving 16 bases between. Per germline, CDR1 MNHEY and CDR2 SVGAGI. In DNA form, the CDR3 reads TGTGCCAGCAGCGCGGACAGCCTTGGTGATACGCAGTATTTT. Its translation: CASSADSLGDTQYF.

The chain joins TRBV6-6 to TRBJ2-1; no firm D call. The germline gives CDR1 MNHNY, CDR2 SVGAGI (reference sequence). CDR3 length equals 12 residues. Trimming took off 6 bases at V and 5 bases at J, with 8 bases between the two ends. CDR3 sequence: CASRSADNEQFF. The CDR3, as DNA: TGTGCCAGCAGAAGCGCGGACAATGAGCAGTTCTTC.

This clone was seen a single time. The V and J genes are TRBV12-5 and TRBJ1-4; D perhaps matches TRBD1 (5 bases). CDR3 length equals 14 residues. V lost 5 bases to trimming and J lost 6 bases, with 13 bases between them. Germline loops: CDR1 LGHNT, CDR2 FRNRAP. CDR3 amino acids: CASGPGGTHEKLFF. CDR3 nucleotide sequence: TGTGCTAGTGGTCCCGGCGGGACGCATGAAAAACTGTTTTTT.

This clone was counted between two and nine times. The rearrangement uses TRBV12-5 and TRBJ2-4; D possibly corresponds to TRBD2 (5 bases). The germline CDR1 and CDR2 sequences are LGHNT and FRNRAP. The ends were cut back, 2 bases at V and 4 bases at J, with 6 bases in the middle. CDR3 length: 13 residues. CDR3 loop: CASGLRGKNIQYF. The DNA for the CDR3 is TGTGCTAGTGGTTTGAGAGGGAAAAACATTCAGTACTTC.

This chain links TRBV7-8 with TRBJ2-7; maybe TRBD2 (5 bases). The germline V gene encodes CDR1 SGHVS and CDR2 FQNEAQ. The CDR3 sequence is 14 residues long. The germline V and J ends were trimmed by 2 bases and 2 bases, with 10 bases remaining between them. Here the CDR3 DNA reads TGTGCCAGCAGCTTACGAGCGGAACCCTACGAGCAGTACTTC. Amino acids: CASSLRAEPYEQYF.

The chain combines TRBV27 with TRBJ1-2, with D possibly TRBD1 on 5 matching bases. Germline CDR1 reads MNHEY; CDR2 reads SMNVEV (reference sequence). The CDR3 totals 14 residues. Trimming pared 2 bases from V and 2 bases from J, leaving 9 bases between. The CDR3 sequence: CASSLNPGNYGYTF. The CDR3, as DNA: TGTGCCAGCAGTTTAAATCCAGGGAACTATGGCTACACCTTC.